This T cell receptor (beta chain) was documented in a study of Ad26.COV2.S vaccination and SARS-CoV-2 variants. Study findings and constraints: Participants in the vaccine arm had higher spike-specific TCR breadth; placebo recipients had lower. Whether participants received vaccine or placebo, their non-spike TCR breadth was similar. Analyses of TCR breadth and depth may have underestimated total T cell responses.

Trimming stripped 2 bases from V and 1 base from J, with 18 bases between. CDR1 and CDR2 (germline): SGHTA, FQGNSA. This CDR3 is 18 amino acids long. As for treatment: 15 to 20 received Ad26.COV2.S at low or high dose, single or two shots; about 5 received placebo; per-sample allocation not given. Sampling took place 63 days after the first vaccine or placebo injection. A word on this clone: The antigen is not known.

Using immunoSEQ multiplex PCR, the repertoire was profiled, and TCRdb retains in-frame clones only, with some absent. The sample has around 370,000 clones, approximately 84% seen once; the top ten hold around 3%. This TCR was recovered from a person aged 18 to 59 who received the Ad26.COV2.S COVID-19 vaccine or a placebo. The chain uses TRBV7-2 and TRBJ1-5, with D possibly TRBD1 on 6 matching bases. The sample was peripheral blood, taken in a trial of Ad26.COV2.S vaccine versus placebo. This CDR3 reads CASSLRGSKEKSNQPQHF. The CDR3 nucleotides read TGTGCCAGCAGCTTAAGGGGGTCAAAGGAGAAGAGCAATCAGCCCCAGCATTTT.